A single sample gave rise to the 19 T cell receptor beta chains below, sequenced in a study of CD8 T cells in Susac syndrome. When the RNA was reverse transcribed, random hexamers were used with an input of roughly 0.45 to 1 ug. In TCRdb, the immunoSEQ multiplex PCR reads were re-called with MiXCR into one record per CDR3 protein. The table records around 80,000 distinct CDR3 sequences, roughly nine tenths of them present only once. Sequencing used CD8+ T cells from PBMCs. The origin of the receptors is a human donor with multiple sclerosis.

The J gene is TRBJ2-5, the V gene TRBV12-3 or TRBV12-4; 12 nucleotides line up with TRBD2. This CDR3 is 15 amino acids long. The J segment lost 5 bases and the V segment lost 6 bases, leaving 7 bases of the junction unmatched. The CDR3 DNA follows: TGTGCCAGCAGCTCGACTAGCGGGAGTGTGGAGACCCAGTACTTC. Amino acids: CASSSTSGSVETQYF.

The V and J genes are TRBV19 and TRBJ2-2, with D perhaps matching TRBD1 (6 bases). Trimming took 0 bases from V and 6 from J, leaving 14 bases between them. The V gene's germline CDR1 is LNHDA and CDR2 SQIVND (reference sequence). The CDR3 length is 16 residues. CDR3 coding DNA: TGTGCCAGTAGTATAGAAGGGACATGGAGGTCCGGGGAGCTGTTTTTT. It yields the protein CASSIEGTWRSGELFF.

The chain couples TRBV3-1 to TRBJ2-1, with TRBD2 matching over 8 bases. There are 17 residues in the CDR3. The germline gives CDR1 LGHDT, CDR2 YNNKEL (reference sequence). J lost 4 bases, V lost 3 bases, and 11 bases had no gene match. CDR3 nucleotides: TGTGCCAGCAGCCAGCCCCCGTGGGAGCGGGGGTACAATGAGCAGTTCTTC. Translated: CASSQPPWERGYNEQFF.

This sequence joins TRBV24-1 and TRBJ2-5, with a possible D match to TRBD1 (6 bases). V lost 4 bases and J lost 5, with 16 bases in between. The CDR3 length is 15 residues. Germline lookup yields CDR1 KGHDR and CDR2 SFDVKD. In DNA, the CDR3 is TGTGCCACCAGTGACCTACGTACAGGGATCGAGACCCAGTACTTC. Its translation: CATSDLRTGIETQYF.

The rearrangement uses TRBV9 and TRBJ2-5, with a possible D match to TRBD2 (5 bases). CDR1 is SGDLS, CDR2 YYNGEE, per germline. The CDR3 consists of 17 residues. Trimming removed 4 bases at V and 7 bases at J, with 26 bases between. CDR3 region: CASSPSPTSHGLGTQYF. The CDR3 nucleotides read TGTGCCAGCAGCCCTAGCCCCACGTCCCATGGCCTGGGGACCCAGTACTTC.

Only one count was recorded for this clonotype. The V and J genes are TRBV5-1 and TRBJ2-1, with a tentative D call TRBD2 (5 bases). V gave up 3 bases and J gave up 8 bases, with 18 bases separating them. Germline V CDR1 and CDR2: SGHRS, YFSETQ. The CDR3 covers 15 residues. The CDR3 DNA reads TGCGCCAGCAGCTCCTGGACTTCCCCGGGCGATGAGCAGTTCTTC. Translation gives CASSSWTSPGDEQFF.

The chain joins TRBV6-5 to TRBJ1-2; 9 nucleotides align to TRBD1. V was clipped by 6 bases and J by 8 bases; unmatched bases: 7. Germline CDR1 MNHEY, CDR2 SVGAGI. This CDR3 contains 13 residues. The CDR3 DNA reads TGTGCCAGCAGCCTAGGACAGGGGACGGGCTACACCTTC. Encoded protein: CASSLGQGTGYTF.

The chain is built from TRBV13 and TRBJ2-1, with 10 positions matching TRBD2. Trimming at V came to 5 bases and at J to 7 bases, leaving 8 bases not matched to a gene. The CDR3 is 15 residues long. Germline loops: CDR1 PRHDT, CDR2 FYEKMQ (reference sequence). The CDR3 protein is CASSRSRAGGNEQFF. The CDR3 DNA reads TGTGCCAGCAGCCGGTCTAGAGCGGGAGGGAATGAGCAGTTCTTC. Full variable domain (missing parts from reference TRBV13 and TRBJ2-1): AAGVIQSPRHLIKEKRETATLKCYPIPRHDTVYWYQQGPGQDPQFLISFYEKMQSDKGSIPDRFSAQQFSDYHSELNMSSLELGDSALYFCASSRSRAGGNEQFFGPGTRLTVL.

This rearrangement joins TRBV20-1 to TRBJ2-1; possibly TRBD1 or TRBD2 for D (6 bases each). The CDR3 has 12 amino acids. The germline V gene encodes CDR1 DFQATT and CDR2 SNEGSKA (reference sequence). The V gene lost 8 bases and the J gene lost 6 bases, with 14 bases spanning the gap. CDR3 in amino acids: CSSTGTFNEQFF. The CDR3 DNA follows: TGCAGTTCTACAGGGACTTTCAATGAGCAGTTCTTC.

The chain is built from TRBV27 and TRBJ2-5, with 7 bases lining up with TRBD2. The CDR3 totals 14 residues. V lost 1 base and J lost 4; bases outside the gene matches: 3. In germline, CDR1 is MNHEY, CDR2 SMNVEV (reference sequence). As DNA, the CDR3 is TGTGCCAGCAGTTTATTTGGGAGGGGAGAGACCCAGTACTTC. It is translated as CASSLFGRGETQYF.

The chain joins TRBV9 to TRBJ2-2, with TRBD1 identical over 8 bases. This CDR3 comprises 19 residues. Per germline, CDR1 SGDLS and CDR2 YYNGEE. Trimming removed 0 bases from V and 6 bases from J; junction bases left unmatched: 16. CDR3: CASSVGGQGALLRSGELFF. The CDR3 coding sequence is TGTGCCAGCAGCGTAGGGGGGCAGGGGGCGCTTTTGAGGTCCGGGGAGCTGTTTTTT.

The rearrangement uses TRBV7-9 and TRBJ1-4; D remains unclear. This CDR3 has 14 amino acids. Germline CDR1 reads SEHNR; CDR2 reads FQNEAQ (reference sequence). V shed 5 bases and J shed 0 bases, with 7 bases lying between them. The CDR3 DNA sequence: TGTGCCAGCAGCAAGGGTGCAACTAATGAAAAACTGTTTTTT. Protein sequence: CASSKGATNEKLFF.

The gene calls are TRBV27 and TRBJ1-6; no clear D gene. The germline CDR1 and CDR2 sequences are MNHEY and SMNVEV (reference sequence). Trimming stripped 8 bases from V and 3 bases from J, with 17 bases between. This CDR3 has 16 residues. CDR3: CASSSHWQFYNSPLHF. CDR3 in DNA: TGTGCCAGCTCCTCCCATTGGCAGTTCTATAATTCACCCCTCCACTTT.

This chain joins TRBV7-8 and TRBJ2-3; D remains unclear. The CDR3 spans 11 residues. Deletions cut 8 bases from V and 0 bases from J, with 3 bases between. Per the germline V gene, CDR1 is SGHVS and CDR2 is FQNEAQ. Written as DNA, the CDR3 is TGTGCCAGCCGGAGCACAGATACGCAGTATTTT. Translation gives CASRSTDTQYF.

The chain links TRBV14 to TRBJ2-7, with D unclear. The length of the CDR3 is 14 residues. CDR1 and CDR2 (germline): SGHDN, FVKESK. V lost 1 base and J 8 bases, leaving 15 bases between the germline ends. In DNA, the CDR3 is TGTGCCAGCAGCCAAGTGGCAGGCTTTGGACAGCAGTACTTC. Encoded protein: CASSQVAGFGQQYF.

V gene TRBV14 combines with J gene TRBJ2-1, with 10 bases that match TRBD2. Looked up from germline, CDR1 is SGHDN and CDR2 is FVKESK. The CDR3 loop spans 16 amino acids. The ends lost 4 bases at V and 0 bases at J; junction bases unmatched: 3. DNA of the CDR3: TGTGCCAGCAGCCGATTAGCGGGGGGCTCCTACAATGAGCAGTTCTTC. It specifies CASSRLAGGSYNEQFF.

The chain has TRBV12-3 or TRBV12-4 and TRBJ1-5, with D tentatively TRBD1 (5 bases). The CDR3 runs to 14 residues. With 4 bases removed from V and 2 bases from J, the gap between germline ends came to 9 bases. The CDR3 DNA sequence: TGTGCCAGCAGTTCGGGGGTCGGCAATCAGCCCCAGCATTTT. Protein: CASSSGVGNQPQHF.

The chain joins TRBV5-4 to TRBJ2-5; no clear D gene. CDR1 and CDR2 from the germline V gene are SGHNT and YYREEE (reference sequence). The CDR3 runs to 16 residues. V lost 0 bases and J 3 bases, leaving 15 bases between the germline ends. The CDR3 spells CASSLGGYAVEETQYF. The CDR3 DNA reads TGTGCCAGCAGCTTGGGGGGATATGCGGTCGAAGAGACCCAGTACTTC.

The V gene is TRBV7-8, the J gene TRBJ1-6; D gene unclear. V was pared by 4 bases and J by 10 bases, with 17 bases between. The CDR3 loop spans 15 amino acids. Looked up from germline, CDR1 is SGHVS and CDR2 is FQNEAQ. CDR3 amino acids: CASSSSREADSPLHF. Written as DNA, the CDR3 is TGTGCCAGCAGCTCATCCCGTGAAGCGGACTCACCCCTCCACTTT.